What follows are 21 T cell receptor beta chains derived from one specimen sequenced in a study of T cells in Graves' hyperthyroidism and ophthalmopathy. RNA transcripts yielded amplified TCR beta CDR3 regions. Using the HTBI primer set, a first-round RT-PCR was run on the TCR CDR3. TCRdb re-called the multiplex PCR reads with MiXCR, one entry per CDR3 protein. This sample yields roughly 400,000 distinct CDR3 sequences, of which over 13% are seen a single time; around 28% belongs to the top ten. The sample was blood. These TCRs come from a man in his fifties or sixties with Graves' ophthalmopathy.

The chain has TRBV10-3 and TRBJ1-3; D is uncertain. This CDR3 comprises 14 residues. Trimming shortened V by 8 bases and J by 2 bases, and 13 bases separated the two germline ends. In germline, CDR1 is ENHRY, CDR2 SYGVKD. DNA for the CDR3: TGTGCCATCCTTCAAGACGGGACTGGAAACACCATATATTTT. The encoded protein is CAILQDGTGNTIYF.

This clonotype was observed a handful of times. The chain carries TRBV9 and TRBJ1-5; the D gene is possibly TRBD1 (5 bases). Between the trimmed V and J ends, which lost 3 bases and 7 bases, there was a span of 17 bases. The length of the CDR3 is 15 residues. Germline V CDR1 and CDR2: SGDLS, YYNGEE. The CDR3 DNA reads TGTGCCAGCAGCGCCGGAGGTGGGGGAGCACAGCCCCAGCATTTT. This gives the protein CASSAGGGGAQPQHF.

This clonotype appeared many times. The V call is TRBV20-1, the J call TRBJ2-7; 14 positions match TRBD2. CDR3 length: 15 amino acids. The junction had 7 bases not matched to a gene; V was cut back by 5 bases and J by 4 bases. Germline V gene data show CDR1 as DFQATT and CDR2 as SNEGSKA (reference sequence). In DNA, the CDR3 is TGCAGTGCTCACAGGGGACTAGCGGGAGTTTACGAGCAGTACTTC. It yields the protein CSAHRGLAGVYEQYF.

The chain employs TRBV7-8 and TRBJ2-3; D ambiguous. Looked up from germline, CDR1 is SGHVS and CDR2 is FQNEAQ. With 2 bases removed from V and 6 bases from J, the gap between germline ends came to 15 bases. The CDR3 is 15 residues long. The CDR3 region is CASSLRSAPPDTQYF. CDR3 nucleotide sequence: TGTGCCAGCAGCTTAAGGTCTGCCCCACCCGATACGCAGTATTTT.

This clonotype was counted ten times or more. The chain employs TRBV3-1 and TRBJ2-1; D is ambiguous. The V and J ends lost 2 bases and 7 bases respectively, with 6 bases between them. CDR3 length equals 12 residues. Germline V CDR1 and CDR2: LGHDT, YNNKEL (reference sequence). The CDR3 sequence is CASSQPGNEQFF. CDR3 bases: TGTGCCAGCAGCCAACCAGGTAATGAGCAGTTCTTC.

This clonotype has a count of ten or more. The genes are TRBV9 and TRBJ2-7; D may be TRBD1 or TRBD2 (5 bases each). V dropped 0 bases and J dropped 5 bases, with 12 bases sitting between them. This CDR3 comprises 14 residues. The germline gives CDR1 SGDLS, CDR2 YYNGEE. CDR3 protein: CASSVDWGINEQYF. CDR3 nucleotides: TGTGCCAGCAGCGTAGATTGGGGGATAAACGAGCAGTACTTC.

Points on this clonotype: A much larger clonotype is one base distant, so this may be a read error. This rearrangement joins TRBV18 to TRBJ2-3; the D is unclear. The CDR3 is 16 residues long. Germline V gives CDR1 KGHSH, CDR2 LQKENI. Trimming shortened V by 2 bases and J by 1 base, and 13 bases separated the two germline ends. This chain's CDR3 is CASSPFEQRGTDTQYF. The CDR3 DNA reads TGTGCCAGCTCACCATTCGAACAGCGAGGCACAGATACGCAGTATTTT.

In its sample, this clonotype was seen many times. V and J are TRBV7-9 and TRBJ1-2; D is perhaps TRBD1 (6 bases). V was clipped by 4 bases and J by 4 bases, with 7 bases between them. The CDR3 is 12 residues long. The germline CDR1 and CDR2 sequences are SEHNR and FQNEAQ (reference sequence). CDR3 bases: TGTGCCAGCAGCTCGACAGGCTATGGCTACACCTTC. Protein: CASSSTGYGYTF.

As regards this clonotype: A much larger clone sits a single nucleotide away, making a read error possible. The chain is built from TRBV6-5 and TRBJ2-3, with D perhaps matching TRBD1 (8 bases). The CDR3 is 17 amino acids. V gave up 4 bases and J gave up 0 bases, with 17 bases separating them. The germline V gene encodes CDR1 MNHEY and CDR2 SVGAGI. The CDR3 nucleotides read TGTGCCAGCAGTTGCGGGGGCGGGGACAGGAGCACAGATACGCAGTATTTT. The encoded protein is CASSCGGGDRSTDTQYF.

This clonotype turned up a few times. CDR3 in DNA: TGCAGCGTTGTAATAGCGGGGAGAGGGGAGCAGTACTTC. It translates to CSVVIAGRGEQYF. The genes are TRBV29-1 and TRBJ2-7, with TRBD2 identical over 8 bases. V lost 4 bases to trimming and J lost 7 bases; unmatched junction nucleotides: 9. The CDR3 spans 13 residues. Germline values: CDR1 SQVTM, CDR2 ANQGSEA.

The CDR3 protein is CSGSTSGVEQYF. CDR3 sequence (DNA): TGCAGTGGATCGACTAGCGGAGTGGAGCAGTACTTC. V and J are TRBV20-1 and TRBJ2-7, with 9 bases aligning to TRBD2. Per the germline V gene, CDR1 is DFQATT and CDR2 is SNEGSKA (reference sequence). This CDR3 has 12 amino acids. V trimming: 7 bases; J trimming: 7 bases; junction bases outside the gene matches: 8.

This clonotype was counted between two and nine times. The chain combines TRBV13 with TRBJ2-5, with D perhaps TRBD1 (6 bases). Between the trimmed V and J ends, which lost 2 bases and 9 bases, there was a span of 16 bases. CDR1 and CDR2 (germline): PRHDT, FYEKMQ (reference sequence). The CDR3 runs 14 residues. CDR3 nucleotides: TGTGCCAGCAGCTTAACAGGGAGATTAGGGGCCCAGTACTTC. It yields the protein CASSLTGRLGAQYF.

V is TRBV12-3 or TRBV12-4 and J is TRBJ1-6, with unresolved D. Trimming took 6 bases from V and 4 from J, leaving 7 bases between them. The CDR3 covers 13 residues. The CDR3 nucleotides read TGTGCCAGCAGGAGGGAGTATAATTCACCCCTCCACTTT. Its protein product is CASRREYNSPLHF.

The chain carries TRBV5-6 and TRBJ2-5; TRBD1 or TRBD2 may be the D gene (5 bases each). The CDR3 spans 15 residues. CDR1 and CDR2 from the germline V gene are SGHDT and YYEEEE. The V and J ends lost 4 bases and 7 bases respectively, with 20 bases between them. This chain's CDR3 is CASSDTWDGRGTQYF. The CDR3 DNA reads TGTGCCAGCAGCGATACCTGGGACGGTCGCGGGACCCAGTACTTC.

The genes are TRBV20-1 and TRBJ2-3; 7 nucleotides align to TRBD2. Germline V gene lookup returns CDR1 DFQATT and CDR2 SNEGSKA (reference sequence). With 6 bases clipped from V and 5 bases from J, the junction kept 8 bases outside the gene matches. The CDR3 is made up of 13 amino acids. The CDR3 bases are TGCAGTGCCGATCGGGAGGCTGGAGATACGCAGTATTTT. Translation: CSADREAGDTQYF.

This clonotype turned up a few times. The genes are TRBV9 and TRBJ2-5, with D perhaps TRBD1 or TRBD2 (5 bases each). Trimming shortened V by 1 base and J by 7 bases, and 11 bases separated the two germline ends. The CDR3 covers 13 residues. Germline assignment: CDR1 SGDLS and CDR2 YYNGEE. The CDR3: CASSVRGDGTQYF. CDR3 DNA: TGTGCCAGCAGCGTAAGAGGGGATGGGACCCAGTACTTC.

This clonotype appeared many times. This chain uses TRBV28 with TRBJ2-5, with a possible D match to TRBD1 (7 bases). The CDR3 is 14 residues long. From germline, CDR1 is MDHEN and CDR2 SYDVKM. The V end lost 7 bases, the J end lost 1 base, and 13 bases lay between the germline ends. The CDR3 is CASNAEGAQETQYF. The CDR3 DNA follows: TGTGCCAGCAACGCGGAGGGGGCCCAAGAGACCCAGTACTTC.

This clonotype was seen a handful of times. The chain uses TRBV7-9 and TRBJ2-1; 13 nucleotides align to TRBD2. Germline assignment: CDR1 SEHNR and CDR2 FQNEAQ (reference sequence). CDR3 size: 13 residues. J was trimmed by 15 bases and V by 5 bases; bases with no gene match: 7. CDR3 sequence (DNA): TGTGCCAGCAGCCCCGGACTAGCGGGAGTTACGTTCTTC. Its translation is CASSPGLAGVTFF.

The J gene is TRBJ1-1, the V gene TRBV9; D ambiguous. V was clipped by 0 bases and J by 4 bases, with 10 bases between them. This CDR3 spans 14 amino acids. The germline CDR1 and CDR2 sequences are SGDLS and YYNGEE. The CDR3 bases are TGTGCCAGCAGCGTAGAGTTGGAACGCACTGAAGCTTTCTTT. This gives the protein CASSVELERTEAFF.

This clonotype has just a few counts. V gene TRBV29-1 combines with J gene TRBJ2-1; 10 bases line up with TRBD1. CDR3 length equals 14 residues. V shed 6 bases, J shed 7 bases, and the junction held 9 bases outside the gene matches. Germline V gives CDR1 SQVTM, CDR2 ANQGSEA. The CDR3 DNA is TGCAGCGTGAACCCTCGGGACAGGGGTAATGAGCAGTTCTTC. It yields the protein CSVNPRDRGNEQFF.

The rearrangement joins TRBV4-1 to TRBJ2-5; 10 bases are shared with TRBD2. This CDR3 spans 14 amino acids. Germline CDR1 reads MGHRA; CDR2 reads YSYEKL. Trimming at V came to 5 bases and at J to 4 bases, leaving 4 bases not matched to a gene. The CDR3 region is CASSNLAGAETQYF. The CDR3 DNA sequence: TGCGCCAGCAGCAATCTAGCGGGAGCAGAGACCCAGTACTTC.